The rows below give T cell receptor beta chains drawn from one sample of a study of T cells in localized non-small cell lung cancer. Some clones are missing from TCRdb's copy, which holds only in-frame ones; the method was immunoSEQ multiplex PCR. The table shows about 2,100 clones, with 15% to 20% occurring only once. The specimen was lung tumor tissue, collected before any cancer treatment. These receptors were taken from a man aged 40 to 69 with stage I squamous cell lung carcinoma. CDR3s include the opening cysteine and the closing phenylalanine or tryptophan. Fields, in order: CDR3 DNA, CDR3 protein, clone size, D gene, J gene, V gene. The D gene is left open where the match is weak. Not all rows give a size; the values are once, few, many and, for expanded clones, a class.

TGTGCCAGCAGCTTCACCCGGGACTCCAGTGAGCAGTTCTTC,CASSFTRDSSEQFF,few,-,TRBJ2-1,TRBV11-3
TGTGCCAGCAGGACCGGGACTAGCGTGAGGCAGTACTTC,CASRTGTSVRQYF,-,TRBD2,TRBJ2-7,TRBV9
TGTGCCAGCAGTTCTGAAGGGAGCACTGAAGCTTTCTTT,CASSSEGSTEAFF,few,-,TRBJ1-1,TRBV6-8
TGCGCCAGCAGTGCGGCGGGAGGTAGTAGGGGCAAAAACATTCAGTACTTC,CASSAAGGSRGKNIQYF,once,TRBD2,TRBJ2-4,TRBV10-2
TGTGCCTGGAGTGCAGATAACTCGGGACAGGGATGGAACTATGGCTACACCTTC,CAWSADNSGQGWNYGYTF,-,TRBD1,TRBJ1-2,TRBV30
TGCACCTTGGGGACTCAGAGCACCGGGGAGCTGTTTTTT,CTLGTQSTGELFF,once,-,TRBJ2-2,TRBV29-1
TGCAGCGCGCAGCCCAGTTCGGGGGAGCAGTACTTC,CSAQPSSGEQYF,-,-,TRBJ2-7,TRBV29-1
TGTGCCAGCACTATAACCCGGGACGAAGGGACCGAGCAGTACTTC,CASTITRDEGTEQYF,-,-,TRBJ2-7,TRBV18
TGTGCCAGCAGCCAAGAAGTGAGGGTAAGCGAGCAGTACTTC,CASSQEVRVSEQYF,-,-,TRBJ2-7,TRBV14
TGTGCCTGGGGCCGGGCCAACTACAATGAGCAGTTCTTC,CAWGRANYNEQFF,large,-,TRBJ2-1,TRBV30
TGTGCCAGCAGCTTGGGGCAGGGTAGCAATGAGCAGTTCTTC,CASSLGQGSNEQFF,-,-,TRBJ2-1,TRBV11-3
TGTGCCAGCAGTCCAACGACAGGGCACACCGGGGAGCTGTTTTTT,CASSPTTGHTGELFF,few,TRBD1,TRBJ2-2,TRBV28
TGTGCCAGCAGTGAGAAGGTAGCGGGACTTCTCGAGCAGTACTTC,CASSEKVAGLLEQYF,-,TRBD2,TRBJ2-7,TRBV9
TGTGCCAGCAGCTTTGCGGGACTTCAGAGCTCCTACGAGCAGTACTTC,CASSFAGLQSSYEQYF,few,-,TRBJ2-7,TRBV11-3
TGCGCCAGCAGCTTGGGCTTTGGAGAAGGTGGCAGGTTCTTC,CASSLGFGEGGRFF,once,-,TRBJ2-1,TRBV5-1
TGTGCCAAGGGAGGACTAGCGGGTAGAAATGAGCAGTTCTTC,CAKGGLAGRNEQFF,few,TRBD2,TRBJ2-1,TRBV15
TGTGCCAGCAGTTCGGGACTAGCGGGCGCCTACGAGCAGTACTTC,CASSSGLAGAYEQYF,few,TRBD2,TRBJ2-7,TRBV6-8
TGTGCCAGCAATTCCCGGGACACCGTGTCGGGGGAGCAGTACTTC,CASNSRDTVSGEQYF,-,-,TRBJ2-7,TRBV9
TGTGCCAGCAGCTTACAGGGGGCAGGTGGCCCCTATGGCTACACCTTC,CASSLQGAGGPYGYTF,medium-sized,TRBD1,TRBJ1-2,TRBV11-3
TGTGCCAGCAGCAGGGGGCCCGTGGCAGATACGCAGTATTTT,CASSRGPVADTQYF,-,TRBD1,TRBJ2-3,TRBV11-3
TGTGCCAGCAGCCAAGGGGAATGGGCGACTAACTATGGCTACACCTTC,CASSQGEWATNYGYTF,-,-,TRBJ1-2,TRBV14
TGTGCCAGCTCACCGGCGGGAGATTTCACAGATACGCAGTATTTT,CASSPAGDFTDTQYF,-,TRBD2,TRBJ2-3,TRBV18
TGTGCCAGTACCAGAGGAGTTCCCCACACCGGGGAGCTGTTTTTT,CASTRGVPHTGELFF,few,-,TRBJ2-2,TRBV19
TGTGCCAGCTCACCAACCAATAATCAGCCCCAGCATTTT,CASSPTNNQPQHF,-,-,TRBJ1-5,TRBV18
TGTGCCAGCAGCTTATCTAGCGGGGGAGAGGCCGGGGAGCTGTTTTTT,CASSLSSGGEAGELFF,few,TRBD2,TRBJ2-2,TRBV11-3
TGCAGCGTTGGTAACAGTCCCAAGACCCAGTACTTC,CSVGNSPKTQYF,-,-,TRBJ2-5,TRBV29-1
TGCAGCGTTGATGAGGGCAGGGTTGAGCAGTTCTTC,CSVDEGRVEQFF,few,-,TRBJ2-1,TRBV29-1
TGTGCCACCTCGGACAGGTTAACCGGGGAGCTGTTTTTT,CATSDRLTGELFF,few,TRBD1,TRBJ2-2,TRBV28
TGTGCCTGGAGTACCCGTTACGGGGAGCTGTACTTC,CAWSTRYGELYF,-,-,TRBJ2-7,TRBV30
TGCAGCGGTGAGACTAGCATGGAGACCCAGTACTTC,CSGETSMETQYF,few,TRBD2,TRBJ2-5,TRBV29-1
TGCGCCAGCAGTCCACCCCGGGAGTTCCGAAACTATGGCTACACCTTC,CASSPPREFRNYGYTF,-,-,TRBJ1-2,TRBV10-2
TGCGCCAGCAGCCCGGCACAGGGTGGAGGGGGCGAGCAGTACTTC,CASSPAQGGGGEQYF,-,-,TRBJ2-7,TRBV4-1
TGTGCCAGCAGTTTTGAAGGGACCGGAAACACCATATATTTT,CASSFEGTGNTIYF,few,-,TRBJ1-3,TRBV28
TGTGCCAGCAGGCCCGTCCAGGGGGGGGGCTACACCTTC,CASRPVQGGGYTF,few,TRBD1,TRBJ1-2,TRBV6-8
TGTGCCAGCAGCGAAACAGGTCCTCGTTGGAGCACTGAAGCTTTCTTT,CASSETGPRWSTEAFF,few,-,TRBJ1-1,TRBV6-8
TGTGCCAGCAGTGAAGCTAGATTGGTGTACACCTTC,CASSEARLVYTF,few,-,TRBJ1-2,TRBV6-1
TGCGCCAGCAGCTTATACCGCGAGGACACTGAAGCTTTCTTT,CASSLYREDTEAFF,few,-,TRBJ1-1,TRBV5-1
TGTGCCAGCAGTTACGGGGGATCCTACGAGCAGTACTTC,CASSYGGSYEQYF,-,-,TRBJ2-7,TRBV6-8
TGTGCCAGCAGCCCTCGTTCTGGGACCTACGAGCAGTACTTC,CASSPRSGTYEQYF,few,-,TRBJ2-7,TRBV9
TGTGCCAGCAGCTTGACCCCAGGATTCACTGAAGCTTTCTTT,CASSLTPGFTEAFF,-,-,TRBJ1-1,TRBV11-3
TGTGCCAGCAGCGTAGTCGGGGTTGGAGAAGGGGGGAATGAGCAGTTCTTC,CASSVVGVGEGGNEQFF,-,-,TRBJ2-1,TRBV9
TGTGCCAGCAGCCCCCGGACTAGCGGGAGTGATACGCAGTATTTT,CASSPRTSGSDTQYF,few,TRBD2,TRBJ2-3,TRBV9
TGCGCCAGCAGGACCAGCGGGCCGGGGGAGACCCAGTACTTC,CASRTSGPGETQYF,few,-,TRBJ2-5,TRBV5-1
TGTGCCAGTAGCCCGACAGGGCCGATCGAAAAACTGTTTTTT,CASSPTGPIEKLFF,few,TRBD1,TRBJ1-4,TRBV19
TGCGCCAGCAGCTTGGGGGGACTAGTAGACCAAGAGACCCAGTACTTC,CASSLGGLVDQETQYF,-,TRBD2,TRBJ2-5,TRBV5-1
TGTGCCAGCAGTGTAAGGACGCAGGGGATTCAGTACTTC,CASSVRTQGIQYF,few,-,TRBJ2-4,TRBV6-7
TGTGCCAGCAGCCCCTCCGGGATCCCAACGGCAGTCGGCAATGAGCAGTTCTTC,CASSPSGIPTAVGNEQFF,-,-,TRBJ2-1,TRBV11-3
TGTGCCAGCAGCCCTCGGGAGACAGGGGCTTACGAGCAGTACTTC,CASSPRETGAYEQYF,-,TRBD1,TRBJ2-7,TRBV11-3
TGTGCCAGCAGCTTACCATCCCCCCCCTATGGCTACACCTTC,CASSLPSPPYGYTF,medium-sized,-,TRBJ1-2,TRBV11-3
TGTGCCAGCAGCTTAGAGCTGGGGGCAGGGGAGCTCTCTGGGGCCAACGTCCTGACTTTC,CASSLELGAGELSGANVLTF,few,-,TRBJ2-6,TRBV11-3
TGTGCCAGCAGCCCCCGGACAGGGGACAATCAGCCCCAGCATTTT,CASSPRTGDNQPQHF,few,TRBD1,TRBJ1-5,TRBV11-3
TGTGCCAGCAGCAGGACAGGGGGCAGGAACGAGCAGTACTTC,CASSRTGGRNEQYF,medium-sized,TRBD1,TRBJ2-7,TRBV9
TGTGCCACCAGCTCATACCTTTTAGGTGGGAACACTGAAGCTTTCTTT,CATSSYLLGGNTEAFF,-,-,TRBJ1-1,TRBV15
TGTGCCAGCAGTGAAGCTCCGGTTGGCAACACTGAAGCTTTCTTT,CASSEAPVGNTEAFF,hyperexpanded,-,TRBJ1-1,TRBV6-1
TGTGCCAGCAGTTTATGGGGGAACCATCAGCCCCAGCATTTT,CASSLWGNHQPQHF,few,-,TRBJ1-5,TRBV28
TGTGCCAGCAGCTGGACTAGCGGGAGCACCGGGGAGCTGTTTTTT,CASSWTSGSTGELFF,few,TRBD2,TRBJ2-2,TRBV11-3
TGTGCCAGCAGTTACCGCCGGACAGCGGCCTACAATGAGCAGTTCTTC,CASSYRRTAAYNEQFF,medium-sized,-,TRBJ2-1,TRBV6-8
TGTGCCAGCAGTTTTAGTGCGGGGTGGGGGAATGAAAAACTGTTTTTT,CASSFSAGWGNEKLFF,-,-,TRBJ1-4,TRBV28